This T cell receptor (beta chain) was captured by sequencing in a study of breast tumors, draining lymph nodes, adjacent tissues. Axillary draining lymph nodes of breast cancer patients supplied the node samples. Via MiXCR, TCRdb re-called the multiplex PCR reads, giving one row per CDR3 protein. The profile shows 180,000 or so distinct CDR3 sequences, 31% of them singletons. In this sample, this clonotype turned up many times. Its antigen is undetermined. The study's findings and limits: Compared with basal-like, luminal-like tumors shared significantly more repertoire with nontumor tissue. Tumors had less TCR diversity than lymph nodes, more than nontumor tissue. The data were judged consistent with most tumor T cells coming from lymph node and expanding in tumor. Tumor T cell lymph node origin was a supported hypothesis, not proven.

The germline CDR1 and CDR2 sequences are MNHEY and SVGAGI. CDR3 length equals 15 residues. Trimming removed 6 bases from V and 8 bases from J; junction bases left unmatched: 5. The receptor's source is a female donor with breast cancer. Some clones in this sample may be carry-over from other donors' samples. The sequenced sample consisted of axillary lymph node tissue. The chain couples TRBV6-5 to TRBJ1-6, with 12 bases that match TRBD1. CDR3 nucleotides: TGTGCCAGCAGAGCGGGACAGGGGGCCTATTCACCCCTCCACTTT. This gives the protein CASRAGQGAYSPLHF.